This passage covers 23 T cell receptor beta chains from one sample sequenced in a study of CD8+ T cells in alopecia areata. Investigators isolated RNA and reverse transcribed it into cDNA to act as the sequencing template. Measured with immunoSEQ multiplex PCR; TCRdb has only the in-frame clones, and not every one. The table shows roughly 75,000 clones, with approximately 64% occurring only once. Sample: CD8+ T cells sorted from blood, taken at week 0. These receptors were obtained from a human donor with alopecia areata.

This rearrangement joins TRBV27 to TRBJ1-2, with D perhaps matching TRBD1 (5 bases). Germline CDR1 MNHEY, CDR2 SMNVEV (reference sequence). The CDR3 is 13 amino acids. V was cut by 8 bases and J by 2 bases, with 12 bases left in between. The CDR3 nucleotides are TGTGCCAGCTCCCCAGGGTTGAACTATGGCTACACCTTC. It yields the protein CASSPGLNYGYTF.

V and J are TRBV2 and TRBJ2-5; either TRBD1 or TRBD2 may fit D (5 bases each). In germline, CDR1 is SNHLY, CDR2 FYNNEI. The V gene lost 6 bases and the J gene lost 4 bases, with 18 bases spanning the gap. The CDR3 is 15 amino acids. The DNA of the CDR3 is TGTGCCAGCAGGAACTGGGACGCCCCGTTAGAGACCCAGTACTTC. Translation: CASRNWDAPLETQYF.

The rearrangement joins TRBV29-1 to TRBJ2-3, with D perhaps being TRBD1 or TRBD2 (5 bases each). The CDR3 is made up of 14 amino acids. V gave up 8 bases and J gave up 4 bases, with 19 bases separating them. The germline gives CDR1 SQVTM, CDR2 ANQGSEA. The CDR3: CSSTGLGGPDTQYF. As DNA, the CDR3 is TGCAGCTCAACCGGCCTTGGGGGACCAGATACGCAGTATTTT.

The genes are TRBV7-9 and TRBJ2-5; D may match TRBD1 or TRBD2 (6 bases each). V dropped 4 bases and J dropped 0 bases, with 18 bases sitting between them. The V gene's germline CDR1 is SEHNR and CDR2 FQNEAQ (reference sequence). The CDR3 sequence is 17 residues long. The CDR3 spells CASSYPRSGGYQETQYF. The DNA of the CDR3 is TGTGCCAGCAGCTATCCCAGATCCGGGGGCTACCAAGAGACCCAGTACTTC.

The gene calls are TRBV29-1 and TRBJ1-1, with 9 bases lining up with TRBD1. Looked up from germline, CDR1 is SQVTM and CDR2 is ANQGSEA. This CDR3 spans 13 amino acids. V gave up 7 bases and J gave up 3 bases; unmatched junction bases: 6. CDR3 DNA: TGCAGCGGACGGACAGGGGACTACACTGAAGCTTTCTTT. This encodes CSGRTGDYTEAFF.

The rearrangement joins TRBV30 to TRBJ2-7, with 8 bases lining up with TRBD1. CDR1 is GTSNPN, CDR2 SVGIG, per germline (reference sequence). This CDR3 region has 13 residues. V lost 4 bases and J lost 5; bases outside the gene matches: 7. For the CDR3, the DNA is TGTGCCTGGAACGCGGGACAGGCTAACGAGCAGTACTTC. Translated: CAWNAGQANEQYF. Full variable domain (rest looked up from reference TRBV30 and TRBJ2-7): SQTIHQWPATLVQPVGSPLSLECTVEGTSNPNLYWYRQAAGRGLQLLFYSVGIGQISSEVPQNLSASRPQDRQFILSSKKLLLSDSGFYLCAWNAGQANEQYFGPGTRLTVT.

The chain joins TRBV7-6 to TRBJ2-1; 10 bases fit TRBD1. V lost 5 bases to trimming and J lost 7 bases; unmatched junction nucleotides: 2. Germline values: CDR1 SGHVS, CDR2 FNYEAQ. This CDR3 contains 13 residues. CDR3: CASSPGQGNEQFF. DNA of the CDR3: TGTGCCAGCAGCCCGGGACAGGGGAATGAGCAGTTCTTC.

This clone occurred a few times. The chain uses TRBV13 and TRBJ2-1, with 12 bases identical to TRBD1. This CDR3 has 18 amino acids. V gave up 5 bases and J gave up 7 bases; unmatched junction bases: 15. Per germline, CDR1 PRHDT and CDR2 FYEKMQ (reference sequence). The CDR3 loop reads CASSDTSGGTGGFNEQFF. In nucleotides, the CDR3 is TGTGCCAGCAGCGACACATCAGGCGGGACAGGGGGCTTTAATGAGCAGTTCTTC. The complete variable domain, with remaining parts taken from reference TRBV13 and TRBJ2-1, reads AAGVIQSPRHLIKEKRETATLKCYPIPRHDTVYWYQQGPGQDPQFLISFYEKMQSDKGSIPDRFSAQQFSDYHSELNMSSLELGDSALYFCASSDTSGGTGGFNEQFFGPGTRLTVL.

This clone was found a few times. The chain employs TRBV5-6 and TRBJ1-3; D is unclear. Trimming left V 2 bases short and J 3 bases short, with 3 bases between. The CDR3 length is 12 residues. Per the germline V gene, CDR1 is SGHDT and CDR2 is YYEEEE. This chain's CDR3 is CASSFSGNTIYF. CDR3 DNA sequence: TGTGCCAGCAGCTTTAGTGGAAACACCATATATTTT.

The V gene is TRBV5-6, the J gene TRBJ2-3; perhaps D is TRBD1 or TRBD2 (5 bases each). This CDR3 is built from 14 residues. The V gene lost 3 bases and the J gene lost 2 bases, with 10 bases spanning the gap. Germline V gene sequence: CDR1 SGHDT, CDR2 YYEEEE. DNA for the CDR3: TGTGCCAGCAGCTCCGGGACCCACACAGATACGCAGTATTTT. Protein: CASSSGTHTDTQYF.

The gene calls are TRBV27 and TRBJ1-2, with 8 positions matching TRBD1. The V gene end was trimmed by 2 bases and the J gene end by 6 bases; junction bases not matched to a gene: 5. CDR1 and CDR2 from the germline V gene are MNHEY and SMNVEV (reference sequence). This CDR3 is built from 14 residues. The CDR3 nucleotides are TGTGCCAGCAGTTTACAGGGGGCAGGGGATGGCTACACCTTC. As protein: CASSLQGAGDGYTF.

The CDR3 DNA reads TGTGCCTGGAGGTCAGGGACGGAAGAGACTGAAGCTTTCTTT. It is translated as CAWRSGTEETEAFF. The rearrangement links TRBV30 to TRBJ1-1, with a weak D call TRBD1 (5 bases). The germline CDR1 and CDR2 sequences are GTSNPN and SVGIG (reference sequence). This CDR3 comprises 14 residues. Trimming stripped 3 bases from V and 5 bases from J, with 16 bases between. Combining the CDR3 with reference TRBV30 and TRBJ1-1 gives the whole variable domain SQTIHQWPATLVQPVGSPLSLECTVEGTSNPNLYWYRQAAGRGLQLLFYSVGIGQISSEVPQNLSASRPQDRQFILSSKKLLLSDSGFYLCAWRSGTEETEAFFGQGTRLTVV.

This chain joins TRBV4-1 and TRBJ1-1; a possible D gene is TRBD1 (5 bases). Deletions cut 3 bases from V and 0 bases from J, with 8 bases between. The CDR3 extends over 14 amino acids. Germline values: CDR1 MGHRA, CDR2 YSYEKL. The DNA of the CDR3 is TGCGCCAGCAGCCATAGACAGATGAACACTGAAGCTTTCTTT. Its translation is CASSHRQMNTEAFF.

V gene TRBV29-1 combines with J gene TRBJ2-2; the match to TRBD2 covers 10 bases. Germline-derived CDR1 and CDR2 are SQVTM and ANQGSEA. V lost 4 bases and J lost 2; bases outside the gene matches: 4. The CDR3 is made up of 15 amino acids. CDR3 sequence (DNA): TGCAGCGTTGTACTAGCGGGGTCCAACACCGGGGAGCTGTTTTTT. Amino acid sequence: CSVVLAGSNTGELFF.

The chain employs TRBV30 and TRBJ2-1; no reliable D call. The V and J ends lost 0 bases and 4 bases respectively, with 13 bases between them. Germline CDR1 is GTSNPN and CDR2 is SVGIG (reference sequence). CDR3 length equals 15 residues. CDR3 DNA: TGTGCCTGGAGTGTACGGGCTAGAGCTTACAATGAGCAGTTCTTC. This gives the protein CAWSVRARAYNEQFF.

This clone was counted only a few times. The chain carries TRBV2 and TRBJ2-7, with 9 positions matching TRBD1. This CDR3 has 15 residues. J was trimmed by 5 bases and V by 6 bases; bases with no gene match: 11. CDR1 is SNHLY, CDR2 FYNNEI, per germline. The CDR3 spells CASSLLGQGDHEQYF. Written as DNA, the CDR3 is TGTGCCAGCAGCTTGCTGGGACAGGGTGATCACGAGCAGTACTTC.

The chain recombines TRBV29-1 with TRBJ1-1, with 9 nucleotides matching TRBD1. V was pared by 6 bases and J by 0 bases, with 5 bases of the junction left unmatched. In germline, CDR1 is SQVTM, CDR2 ANQGSEA. This CDR3 is 14 amino acids long. The CDR3 loop reads CSVGQGEMNTEAFF. DNA of the CDR3: TGCAGCGTGGGACAGGGCGAAATGAACACTGAAGCTTTCTTT.

This chain joins TRBV4-3 and TRBJ1-1; D remains unclear. The CDR3 sequence is 14 residues long. V was clipped by 0 bases and J by 1 base, with 6 bases between them. Germline values: CDR1 LGHNA, CDR2 YSLEER. The DNA for the CDR3 is TGCGCCAGCAGCCAAGATCGACAGAACACTGAAGCTTTCTTT. This codes for CASSQDRQNTEAFF.

The sample holds a few counts of this clone. The chain joins TRBV29-1 to TRBJ2-5; D might be TRBD2 (5 bases). Per germline, CDR1 SQVTM and CDR2 ANQGSEA. V was trimmed by 6 bases and J by 4 bases, leaving 12 bases between them. The CDR3 spans 12 residues. CDR3 sequence: CSVGIGGETQYF. Here the CDR3 DNA reads TGCAGCGTGGGGATCGGAGGAGAGACCCAGTACTTC.

V and J are TRBV18 and TRBJ2-1; D ambiguous. CDR1 and CDR2 from the germline V gene are KGHSH and LQKENI. The V end was cut by 3 bases, the J end by 5 bases, with 14 bases between. The CDR3 covers 15 residues. CDR3 coding DNA: TGTGCCAGCTCACCCGCCGCGACTGGAGACAATGAGCAGTTCTTC. Its protein product is CASSPAATGDNEQFF.

The chain recombines TRBV20-1 with TRBJ2-7; D possibly corresponds to TRBD2 (5 bases). The CDR3 covers 11 residues. Germline V gives CDR1 DFQATT, CDR2 SNEGSKA (reference sequence). The V end was cut by 5 bases, the J end by 5 bases, with 10 bases between. In DNA form, the CDR3 reads TGCAGTGCTTCCCACGGGGACGAGCAGTACTTC. Protein sequence: CSASHGDEQYF.

This clone was recorded a few times. The V gene is TRBV6-1, the J gene TRBJ1-5; D is ambiguous. There are 13 residues in the CDR3. The ends were cut back, 6 bases at V and 6 bases at J, with 12 bases in the middle. In germline, CDR1 is MNHNS, CDR2 SASEGT. CDR3: CASSPSETQPQHF. The CDR3, as DNA: TGTGCCAGCAGCCCCAGCGAGACTCAGCCCCAGCATTTT.

On this clone itself: Other DNA sequences in the same sample also yield this CDR3. V is TRBV5-4 and J is TRBJ2-1; no definite D call. V was cut by 1 base and J by 7 bases, with 3 bases left in between. Germline CDR1 is SGHNT and CDR2 is YYREEE (reference sequence). CDR3 length: 11 amino acids. The CDR3 nucleotides read TGTGCCAGCAGCTTGTCTAATGAGCAGTTCTTC. Translated, it gives CASSLSNEQFF. Full variable domain (missing parts from reference TRBV5-4 and TRBJ2-1): ETGVTQSPTHLIKTRGQQVTLRCSSQSGHNTVSWYQQALGQGPQFIFQYYREEENGRGNFPPRFSGLQFPNYSSELNVNALELDDSALYLCASSLSNEQFFGPGTRLTVL.